These T cell receptor beta chains were read from a single sample in a study of control samples from healthy donors and cancer patients. Some clones are missing from TCRdb's copy, which holds only in-frame ones; the method was immunoSEQ multiplex PCR. The table records about 76,000 clones, roughly 89% of them present only once. The sample consisted of PBMCs. The receptors stem from a woman aged 50 to 65 with colorectal cancer. The CDR3 runs from the conserved cysteine through the conserved F or W. The D gene is left open where the match is weak. Size is omitted from some rows. Given values are once, few, many or a class for expanded clones.

abundance: -
v_gene: TRBV9
d_gene: TRBD1
j_gene: TRBJ1-2
CDR3nt: TGTGCCAGCAGCGTAGGTGAGGGGGCACTTTATGGCTACACCTTC
CDR3aa: CASSVGEGALYGYTF

abundance: -
v_gene: TRBV5-6
d_gene: -
j_gene: TRBJ2-3
CDR3nt: TGTGCCAGCAGCTTGGGGCCCTCTAGCACAGATACGCAGTATTTT
CDR3aa: CASSLGPSSTDTQYF

abundance: -
v_gene: TRBV4-1
d_gene: -
j_gene: TRBJ1-5
CDR3nt: TGCGCCAGCAGCCAAGATACGGGCGGTCGCAATCAGCCCCAGCATTTT
CDR3aa: CASSQDTGGRNQPQHF

abundance: -
v_gene: TRBV19
d_gene: TRBD1
j_gene: TRBJ1-5
CDR3nt: TGTGCCAGTAGTATCCAGGGGGCCGGCAATCAGCCCCAGCATTTT
CDR3aa: CASSIQGAGNQPQHF

abundance: -
v_gene: TRBV7-9
d_gene: -
j_gene: TRBJ1-2
CDR3nt: TGTGCCAGCACCTGGGGTGGGAGCTACACCTTC
CDR3aa: CASTWGGSYTF

abundance: -
v_gene: TRBV10-1
d_gene: -
j_gene: TRBJ1-2
CDR3nt: TGCGCCAGGCAAGGGGGCTATGGCTACACCTTC
CDR3aa: CARQGGYGYTF

abundance: -
v_gene: TRBV5-6
d_gene: -
j_gene: TRBJ2-2
CDR3nt: TGTGCCAGCAGCTTGACCGGGACCTCGACCGGGGAGCTGTTTTTT
CDR3aa: CASSLTGTSTGELFF

abundance: -
v_gene: TRBV20-1
d_gene: -
j_gene: TRBJ2-3
CDR3nt: TGCAGTGCTAGTTGGCAGGGGAGCACAGATACGCAGTATTTT
CDR3aa: CSASWQGSTDTQYF

abundance: -
v_gene: TRBV21-1
d_gene: -
j_gene: TRBJ1-4
CDR3nt: TGTGCCAGCAGCAAAGCGCTCCGTTTTTCATGTGAAAAACTGTTTTTT
CDR3aa: CASSKALRFSCEKLFF

abundance: -
v_gene: TRBV6-5
d_gene: -
j_gene: TRBJ1-5
CDR3nt: TGTGCCAGCAGGGGGACACTTTATAGCAATCAGCCCCAGCATTTT
CDR3aa: CASRGTLYSNQPQHF

abundance: -
v_gene: TRBV29-1
d_gene: -
j_gene: TRBJ2-3
CDR3nt: TGCAGCGTTAGCGTTGGAGATACGCAGTATTTT
CDR3aa: CSVSVGDTQYF

abundance: once
v_gene: TRBV2
d_gene: TRBD2
j_gene: TRBJ2-5
CDR3nt: TGTGCCAGCAGTGAAAGGGGACTAGCCCAAGAGACCCAGTACTTC
CDR3aa: CASSERGLAQETQYF

abundance: -
v_gene: TRBV6-4
d_gene: -
j_gene: TRBJ1-2
CDR3nt: TGTGCCAGCACCCCCACGGCAGCTAACTATGGCTACACCTTC
CDR3aa: CASTPTAANYGYTF

abundance: -
v_gene: TRBV6-6
d_gene: -
j_gene: TRBJ1-2
CDR3nt: TGTGCCAGCAGTTGGAACAGTTATTATGGCTACACCTTC
CDR3aa: CASSWNSYYGYTF

abundance: -
v_gene: TRBV5-4
d_gene: -
j_gene: TRBJ2-3
CDR3nt: TGTGCCAGCAGCTTCAGGGGCGCGACAGATACGCAGTATTTT
CDR3aa: CASSFRGATDTQYF

abundance: -
v_gene: TRBV7-9
d_gene: TRBD2
j_gene: TRBJ2-3
CDR3nt: TGTGCCAGCAGCCTTGGACTAGCGGGGGGCCTGGCGACTCCAGATACGCAGTATTTT
CDR3aa: CASSLGLAGGLATPDTQYF

abundance: -
v_gene: TRBV9
d_gene: -
j_gene: TRBJ2-1
CDR3nt: TGTGCCAGCAGCGTCTCTTCGGACAGCGGTGGGTACAATGAGCAGTTCTTC
CDR3aa: CASSVSSDSGGYNEQFF

abundance: -
v_gene: TRBV5-6
d_gene: -
j_gene: TRBJ2-6
CDR3nt: TGTGCCAGCAGCTTGGGGATCCCTGGGGCCAACGTCCTGACTTTC
CDR3aa: CASSLGIPGANVLTF

abundance: -
v_gene: TRBV28
d_gene: -
j_gene: TRBJ2-3
CDR3nt: TGTGCCAGCAGTTCTGGACAGCCCACAGATACGCAGTATTTT
CDR3aa: CASSSGQPTDTQYF

abundance: -
v_gene: TRBV19
d_gene: -
j_gene: TRBJ1-4
CDR3nt: TGTGCCAGTAGCGAGGGGGGAGGGGAGGAAAAACTGTTTTTT
CDR3aa: CASSEGGGEEKLFF

abundance: once
v_gene: TRBV9
d_gene: -
j_gene: TRBJ1-6
CDR3nt: TGTGCCAGCAGCCCTCAGGTTGCGAATTCACCCCTCCACTTT
CDR3aa: CASSPQVANSPLHF

abundance: -
v_gene: TRBV2
d_gene: -
j_gene: TRBJ1-5
CDR3nt: TGTGCCAGCAGCCTAAATAGCAATCAGCCCCAGCATTTT
CDR3aa: CASSLNSNQPQHF

abundance: few
v_gene: TRBV6-1
d_gene: TRBD1
j_gene: TRBJ1-4
CDR3nt: TGTGCCAGCAGTGAAATGGGGGGCGCAGGGACAGGGGGAAAACTGTTTTTT
CDR3aa: CASSEMGGAGTGGKLFF

abundance: few
v_gene: TRBV5-1
d_gene: TRBD1
j_gene: TRBJ2-2
CDR3nt: TGCGCCAGCAGCAAGGGGGCAGGCGGGGAGCTGTTTTTT
CDR3aa: CASSKGAGGELFF

abundance: -
v_gene: TRBV20-1
d_gene: TRBD1
j_gene: TRBJ1-4
CDR3nt: TGCAGTGCTAGTAACAGGGGGGGTGAAAAACTGTTTTTT
CDR3aa: CSASNRGGEKLFF

abundance: -
v_gene: TRBV7-6
d_gene: -
j_gene: TRBJ2-3
CDR3nt: TGTGCCAGCAGCTTATGGGGAGATACGCAGTATTTT
CDR3aa: CASSLWGDTQYF

abundance: -
v_gene: TRBV3-1/TRBV3-2
d_gene: TRBD1
j_gene: TRBJ2-2
CDR3nt: TGTGCCAGCAGCCAAGAAGGACAGGGTTCGGGCGGGGAGCTGTTTTTT
CDR3aa: CASSQEGQGSGGELFF

abundance: -
v_gene: TRBV28
d_gene: TRBD1
j_gene: TRBJ2-3
CDR3nt: TGTGCCAGCAGTTTCCGGGACAGGGGTTATTTT
CDR3aa: CASSFRDRGYF

abundance: -
v_gene: TRBV6-5
d_gene: -
j_gene: TRBJ1-6
CDR3nt: TGTGCCAGCAGTTATTTCGACAGCGAGGGCTCACCCCTCCACTTT
CDR3aa: CASSYFDSEGSPLHF

abundance: -
v_gene: TRBV7-8
d_gene: -
j_gene: TRBJ2-5
CDR3nt: TGTGCCAGCAGCTCATTGGACCCCCATCAAGAGACCCAGTACTTC
CDR3aa: CASSSLDPHQETQYF

abundance: -
v_gene: TRBV21-1
d_gene: -
j_gene: TRBJ2-4
CDR3nt: TGTGCCAGCAACCCAAAGCTTCTGACACCAGCCAAAAACATTCAGTACTTC
CDR3aa: CASNPKLLTPAKNIQYF

abundance: -
v_gene: TRBV5-5
d_gene: -
j_gene: TRBJ2-2
CDR3nt: TGTGCCAGCAGACTTACAGGGTCGTACACCGGGGAGCTGTTTTTT
CDR3aa: CASRLTGSYTGELFF

abundance: -
v_gene: TRBV2
d_gene: -
j_gene: TRBJ1-4
CDR3nt: TGTGCCAGCAGTGATTCGGGGGCTTCTAATGAAAAACTGTTTTTT
CDR3aa: CASSDSGASNEKLFF

abundance: -
v_gene: TRBV3-1/TRBV3-2
d_gene: -
j_gene: TRBJ2-5
CDR3nt: TGTGCCAGCAGCCAAGATGCAGGGTACCAAGAGACCCAGTACTTC
CDR3aa: CASSQDAGYQETQYF

abundance: -
v_gene: TRBV7-2
d_gene: -
j_gene: TRBJ2-3
CDR3nt: TGTGCCAGCAGCTTAGAGCGGCGCAAACCAGGCACAGATACGCAGTATTTT
CDR3aa: CASSLERRKPGTDTQYF

abundance: -
v_gene: TRBV19
d_gene: -
j_gene: TRBJ1-5
CDR3nt: TGTGCCAGTAGTATTTCGGTTGGGAGCAATCAGCCCCAGCATTTT
CDR3aa: CASSISVGSNQPQHF

abundance: -
v_gene: TRBV6-5
d_gene: -
j_gene: TRBJ1-6
CDR3nt: TGTGCCAGCAGTTATTCCGGGATCTATAATTCACCCCTCCACTTT
CDR3aa: CASSYSGIYNSPLHF

abundance: -
v_gene: TRBV23-1
d_gene: TRBD2
j_gene: TRBJ2-6
CDR3nt: TGCGCCAGCAGTAGGGCGGGACTAGAGCAGTTTCCCCCGTCGGGGGCCAACGTCCTGACTTTC
CDR3aa: CASSRAGLEQFPPSGANVLTF

abundance: -
v_gene: TRBV3-1/TRBV3-2
d_gene: -
j_gene: TRBJ2-4
CDR3nt: TGTGCCAGCAGCCAAGATAACCGAGCTAAAGAGCGCAAAAACATTCAGTACTTC
CDR3aa: CASSQDNRAKERKNIQYF

abundance: -
v_gene: TRBV7-2
d_gene: TRBD1
j_gene: TRBJ1-6
CDR3nt: TGTGCCAGCAGCTTACAGCCGGGACAGAATAATTCACCCCTCCACTTT
CDR3aa: CASSLQPGQNNSPLHF

abundance: few
v_gene: TRBV27
d_gene: -
j_gene: TRBJ2-5
CDR3nt: TGTGCCAGCAGTTTTGGCCCCGTAGAGACCCAGTACTTC
CDR3aa: CASSFGPVETQYF

abundance: -
v_gene: TRBV30
d_gene: -
j_gene: TRBJ1-1
CDR3nt: TGTGCCTGGAGCCATTGGGGAGGGGCCACTGAAGCTTTCTTT
CDR3aa: CAWSHWGGATEAFF

abundance: -
v_gene: TRBV6-4
d_gene: TRBD1
j_gene: TRBJ2-3
CDR3nt: TGTGCCAGCAGTGTAGGACAAGAAGACGGGACAGGGGATGTCGGTCCCCCGCAGTATTTT
CDR3aa: CASSVGQEDGTGDVGPPQYF

abundance: -
v_gene: TRBV2
d_gene: TRBD2
j_gene: TRBJ2-2
CDR3nt: TGTGCCAGCAGGGGACTAGCGGGGGGACCTACCGGGGAGCTGTTTTTT
CDR3aa: CASRGLAGGPTGELFF

abundance: -
v_gene: TRBV6-2/TRBV6-3
d_gene: -
j_gene: TRBJ1-5
CDR3nt: TGTGCCAGCAGTTTGGGTTCTCAGCCCCAGCATTTT
CDR3aa: CASSLGSQPQHF

abundance: -
v_gene: TRBV5-1
d_gene: TRBD1
j_gene: TRBJ1-4
CDR3nt: TGCGCCAGCAGCCCGGGACAGCCTAATGAAAAACTGTTTTTT
CDR3aa: CASSPGQPNEKLFF

abundance: -
v_gene: TRBV4-1
d_gene: -
j_gene: TRBJ1-1
CDR3nt: TGCGCCAGCAGCCGGGGCAGGGGTAGTGAAGCTTTCTTT
CDR3aa: CASSRGRGSEAFF

abundance: -
v_gene: TRBV5-1
d_gene: TRBD1
j_gene: TRBJ2-1
CDR3nt: TGCGCCAGCAGCTTGCAGGGACAGCAGTACAATGAGCAGTTCTTC
CDR3aa: CASSLQGQQYNEQFF

abundance: -
v_gene: TRBV10-3
d_gene: -
j_gene: TRBJ1-3
CDR3nt: TGTGCCATCAGCAGCGGGAAAAACTCTGGAAACACCATATATTTT
CDR3aa: CAISSGKNSGNTIYF

abundance: -
v_gene: TRBV7-9
d_gene: -
j_gene: TRBJ1-5
CDR3nt: TGTGCCAGCAGCCCAGGGTTTAGCAATCAGCCCCAGCATTTT
CDR3aa: CASSPGFSNQPQHF

abundance: -
v_gene: TRBV5-1
d_gene: -
j_gene: TRBJ2-2
CDR3nt: TGCGCCAGCGGACTCGAGGAGGGGGGGACCGGGGAGCTGTTTTTT
CDR3aa: CASGLEEGGTGELFF